This T cell receptor (beta chain) is from a study of CXCR3-negative and CXCR3-positive naive CD8 T cells. Study observations and caveats: Naive cells with CXCR3 showed TRB CDR3s that were more hydrophobic than those in CXCR3-negative naive cells. Both naive subsets had comparably high diversity; memory CD8+ cells much lower. Within a donor, both naive subsets shared TRBV-TRBJ usage, unlike memory cells.

Points on this clonotype: What it binds is unknown.

The TRB cDNA libraries were prepared by 5' RACE with UMI labels. TCRdb re-called the 5' RACE reads and shows each CDR3 protein once, DNA omitted. Recorded for this sample: roughly 110,000 distinct CDR3 sequences. From germline, CDR1 is SQVTM and CDR2 ANQGSEA. This CDR3 is built from 13 residues. In triplicate, each CD8+ T cell subset was sorted at 250,000 to 300,000 cells per replicate. This TCR came from a human donor in good health. Some clones in this sample may be carry-over from other donors' samples. What was sequenced was naive CXCR3+ CD8+ T cells from blood. Subset here: CD45RO-CCR7+CD27+CD95- naive CD8+ T cells expressing CXCR3 (TNR3+). V usage is TRBV29-1 and J usage is TRBJ2-1; the TCRdb D gene call, TRBD2, has no DNA to confirm it. Here the CDR3 reads CSVVGRMNNEQFF.